Below, 30 T cell receptor beta chains from the same sample are listed, as sequenced in a study of blood T cell repertoires in COVID-19. Some clones are missing from TCRdb's copy, which holds only in-frame ones; the method was immunoSEQ multiplex PCR. The sample contains about 210,000 clones, roughly 84% of which appear only once. The sample was PBMCs or T cells enriched from blood (not recorded which). The receptors originated from a man younger than 45 in a cohort exposed to, infected with or recovered from COVID-19 (not recorded which).

This clone appeared once. The chain employs TRBV19 and TRBJ1-3; 7 bases line up with TRBD1. Germline V gene lookup returns CDR1 LNHDA and CDR2 SQIVND (reference sequence). There are 15 residues in the CDR3. The J segment lost 0 bases and the V segment lost 6 bases, leaving 5 bases of the junction unmatched. The CDR3 DNA is TGTGCCAGTAGCGATACAGGGGACTCTGGAAACACCATATATTTT. It encodes CASSDTGDSGNTIYF.

The CDR3 region is CASSRGLAATTLPPGPFYEQYF. CDR3 in DNA: TGTGCCAGCAGCCGCGGACTAGCGGCTACAACTCTCCCCCCGGGGCCATTCTACGAGCAGTACTTC. V is TRBV4-2 and J is TRBJ2-7; TRBD2 agrees at 10 bases. V trimming: 4 bases; J trimming: 3 bases; junction bases outside the gene matches: 27. CDR3 size: 22 residues. Germline CDR1 and CDR2: LGHNA and YNFKEQ.

This rearrangement joins TRBV14 to TRBJ2-7; D is uncertain. Germline values: CDR1 SGHDN, CDR2 FVKESK. The CDR3 spans 13 residues. V was clipped by 0 bases and J by 5 bases, with 8 bases between them. The CDR3 DNA follows: TGTGCCAGCAGCCAAGATCTTGGCAACGAGCAGTACTTC. Encoded protein: CASSQDLGNEQYF.

This clone was seen more than once but under ten times. The gene calls are TRBV9 and TRBJ2-2; D not resolved. Germline V CDR1 and CDR2: SGDLS, YYNGEE. The CDR3 is 15 residues long. V was clipped by 0 bases and J by 2 bases, with 8 bases between them. The DNA for the CDR3 is TGTGCCAGCAGCGTAGGTGCGCAAAACACCGGGGAGCTGTTTTTT. It translates to CASSVGAQNTGELFF. The full variable domain, its missing parts supplied by reference TRBV9 and TRBJ2-2, is DSGVTQTPKHLITATGQRVTLRCSPRSGDLSVYWYQQSLDQGLQFLIQYYNGEERAKGNILERFSAQQFPDLHSELNLSSLELGDSALYFCASSVGAQNTGELFFGEGSRLTVL.

Regarding this clone: This same CDR3 is encoded by further DNA sequences in the sample. V usage is TRBV18 and J usage is TRBJ2-1; no definite D call. The CDR3 is 12 amino acids. The germline gives CDR1 KGHSH, CDR2 LQKENI. V lost 0 bases, J lost 6 bases, and 3 bases lay in between. CDR3 bases: TGTGCCAGCTCACCACCCCTCAATGAGCAGTTCTTC. Translated: CASSPPLNEQFF.

The chain couples TRBV6-2 or TRBV6-3 to TRBJ2-7; D could derive from TRBD1 or TRBD2 (6 bases each). The CDR3 consists of 14 residues. Trimming cost V 7 bases and J 3 bases, with 16 bases left between them. Germline V gene data show CDR1 as MNHEY and CDR2 as SVGEGT. Here the CDR3 DNA reads TGTGCCAGCAACCCGGGGGCGGCGGTCTACGAGCAGTACTTC. Translated: CASNPGAAVYEQYF.

The rearrangement links TRBV7-6 to TRBJ1-1; no firm D call. The V end was cut by 5 bases, the J end by 3 bases, with 13 bases between. Germline V gene lookup returns CDR1 SGHVS and CDR2 FNYEAQ. The CDR3 sequence is 14 residues long. In DNA form, the CDR3 reads TGTGCCAGCAGCCCTTGGCTGAGGGACACTGAAGCTTTCTTT. Protein product: CASSPWLRDTEAFF.

The rearrangement uses TRBV5-1 and TRBJ1-1, with a possible D match to TRBD1 (6 bases). The CDR3 has 15 residues. V was clipped by 1 base and J by 3 bases, with 13 bases between them. The germline V gene encodes CDR1 SGHRS and CDR2 YFSETQ. CDR3 sequence reads: CASSLRAPGDTEAFF. As DNA, the CDR3 is TGCGCCAGCAGCTTGAGGGCTCCAGGGGACACTGAAGCTTTCTTT.

The count of this clone is one. Other nucleotide sequences from this sample produce the same CDR3. The rearrangement joins TRBV2 to TRBJ1-2, with 9 bases lining up with TRBD1. CDR1 is SNHLY, CDR2 FYNNEI, per germline. Trimming cost V 4 bases and J 4 bases; bases outside gene matches: 4. The CDR3 loop spans 14 amino acids. The CDR3 nucleotides read TGTGCCAGCAGTGCGGGACAGGGTTCCTATGGCTACACCTTC. It codes for CASSAGQGSYGYTF.

This clone was counted only a few times. The CDR3 is CASSPQWSGSNTGELFF. The CDR3 bases are TGTGCCAGCAGCCCCCAGTGGAGCGGGTCGAACACCGGGGAGCTGTTTTTT. The rearrangement joins TRBV13 to TRBJ2-2; a possible D gene is TRBD2 (6 bases). Trimming took 5 bases from V and 0 from J, leaving 16 bases between them. Germline loops: CDR1 PRHDT, CDR2 FYEKMQ (reference sequence). The CDR3 spans 17 residues.

V gene TRBV5-6 combines with J gene TRBJ2-7, with D possibly matching TRBD1 (6 bases). Per germline, CDR1 SGHDT and CDR2 YYEEEE. The CDR3 contains 12 residues. V was shortened by 4 bases and J by 5 bases, with 10 bases between the two germline ends. The CDR3 DNA reads as TGTGCCAGCAGCCAGGGGCAGGACGAGCAGTACTTC. It codes for CASSQGQDEQYF.

The chain has TRBV19 and TRBJ2-6; the D gene is possibly TRBD1 (5 bases). Trimming removed 2 bases at V and 1 base at J, with 15 bases between. The germline gives CDR1 LNHDA, CDR2 SQIVND (reference sequence). The CDR3 runs 18 residues. Here the CDR3 reads CASSIKTDDLSGANVLTF. The DNA of the CDR3 is TGTGCCAGTAGTATAAAGACAGATGACCTATCTGGGGCCAACGTCCTGACTTTC.

The chain has TRBV25-1 and TRBJ2-1, with TRBD2 matching 11 bases. The J segment lost 0 bases and the V segment lost 7 bases, leaving 2 bases of the junction unmatched. This CDR3 is 15 amino acids long. Per germline, CDR1 MGHDK and CDR2 SYGVNS. The CDR3 here is CASTSGRSSYNEQFF. As DNA, the CDR3 is TGTGCCAGCACTAGCGGGAGGTCCTCCTACAATGAGCAGTTCTTC.

This chain connects TRBV28 to TRBJ1-4; TRBD1 matches at 7 bases. With V trimmed by 7 bases and J by 8 bases, 19 bases remained unmatched. The CDR3 covers 17 residues. Per the germline V gene, CDR1 is MDHEN and CDR2 is SYDVKM. The CDR3 coding sequence is TGTGCCAGCATTCGAAGACAGGGACCCGGGGGGGACGAAAAACTGTTTTTT. This encodes CASIRRQGPGGDEKLFF.

This clone was seen once. This sequence joins TRBV5-6 and TRBJ2-1; 12 nucleotides align to TRBD2. The V gene's germline CDR1 is SGHDT and CDR2 YYEEEE. Germline trimming cut 2 bases from V and 7 bases from J; bases unmatched to any gene: 13. The CDR3 totals 18 residues. CDR3: CASSLWRLAGETENEQFF. The CDR3 coding sequence is TGTGCCAGCAGCTTATGGAGACTAGCGGGAGAGACAGAAAATGAGCAGTTCTTC. The complete variable domain, with remaining parts taken from reference TRBV5-6 and TRBJ2-1, reads DAGVTQSPTHLIKTRGQQVTLRCSPKSGHDTVSWYQQALGQGPQFIFQYYEEEERQRGNFPDRFSGHQFPNYSSELNVNALLLGDSALYLCASSLWRLAGETENEQFFGPGTRLTVL.

This clone showed up just a few times. V gene TRBV5-1 combines with J gene TRBJ2-1; tentative D call: TRBD2 (6 bases). Trimming cost V 3 bases and J 6 bases, with 16 bases left between them. CDR1 and CDR2 (germline): SGHRS, YFSETQ. This CDR3 is 15 amino acids long. The CDR3 coding sequence is TGCGCCAGCAGCTGGGGGGACCCCTCCGGCAATGAGCAGTTCTTC. It is translated as CASSWGDPSGNEQFF.

This rearrangement joins TRBV7-9 to TRBJ2-7, with TRBD2 matching 15 bases. The CDR3 is made up of 16 amino acids. Germline V CDR1 and CDR2: SEHNR, FQNEAQ (reference sequence). Unmatched junction bases numbered 5, after V lost 5 bases and J lost 3 bases. CDR3 nucleotides: TGTGCCAGCAGCCCTAGGGGACTAGCGGGAGGCTACGAGCAGTACTTC. Translated: CASSPRGLAGGYEQYF. Full variable domain (missing parts from reference TRBV7-9 and TRBJ2-7): DTGVSQNPRHKITKRGQNVTFRCDPISEHNRLYWYRQTLGQGPEFLTYFQNEAQLEKSRLLSDRFSAERPKGSFSTLEIQRTEQGDSAMYLCASSPRGLAGGYEQYFGPGTRLTVT.

This rearrangement joins TRBV28 to TRBJ1-4; D ambiguous. Germline lookup yields CDR1 MDHEN and CDR2 SYDVKM. Trimming cost V 4 bases and J 5 bases, with 11 bases left between them. The CDR3 sequence is 14 residues long. The CDR3 protein is CASSSPGSNEKLFF. Here the CDR3 DNA reads TGTGCCAGCAGTTCCCCGGGTTCGAATGAAAAACTGTTTTTT.

The rearrangement links TRBV7-9 to TRBJ2-4, with 8 bases matching TRBD1. Germline lookup yields CDR1 SEHNR and CDR2 FQNEAQ (reference sequence). V was clipped by 2 bases and J by 0 bases; unmatched bases: 12. The CDR3 is 19 amino acids. CDR3 sequence: CASSLPRVGQGQAKNIQYF. The CDR3 nucleotides are TGTGCCAGCAGCTTACCCAGGGTCGGACAGGGCCAAGCCAAAAACATTCAGTACTTC.

The chain combines TRBV28 with TRBJ2-1; TRBD2 agrees at 7 bases. The germline gives CDR1 MDHEN, CDR2 SYDVKM. The V gene end was trimmed by 2 bases and the J gene end by 8 bases; junction bases not matched to a gene: 6. The CDR3 runs to 14 residues. The CDR3 DNA reads as TGTGCCAGCAGTTTACCTTGGGAGGGCTATGAGCAGTTCTTC. Translated: CASSLPWEGYEQFF.

The V call is TRBV29-1, the J call TRBJ2-7; D gene uncertain. V gave up 5 bases and J gave up 1 base, with 12 bases separating them. The V gene's germline CDR1 is SQVTM and CDR2 ANQGSEA. The CDR3 is made up of 13 amino acids. The CDR3 bases are TGCAGCGTTATCGCAGGTTTGTCCTACGAGCAGTACTTC. Amino acids: CSVIAGLSYEQYF.

The rearrangement links TRBV5-1 to TRBJ2-5; 7 bases fit TRBD2. V gave up 2 bases and J gave up 2 bases; unmatched junction bases: 3. CDR1 SGHRS and CDR2 YFSETQ come from the germline V gene. The length of the CDR3 is 14 residues. The CDR3 coding sequence is TGCGCCAGCAGCTTTAGCGGGCCACAAGAGACCCAGTACTTC. Translating gives CASSFSGPQETQYF.

The chain combines TRBV6-5 with TRBJ1-1; D might be TRBD1 (5 bases). Trimming took 9 bases from V and 0 from J, leaving 11 bases between them. This CDR3 contains 13 residues. Germline V CDR1 and CDR2: MNHEY, SVGAGI. As DNA, the CDR3 is TGTGCCAGTCATCAGGGCCTGAACACTGAAGCTTTCTTT. Amino acid sequence: CASHQGLNTEAFF.

V and J are TRBV5-1 and TRBJ1-1; D gene unclear. Trimming shortened V by 4 bases and J by 3 bases, and 10 bases separated the two germline ends. The CDR3 loop spans 13 amino acids. Germline CDR1 and CDR2: SGHRS and YFSETQ. The chain's CDR3 is CASSPGRDTEAFF. CDR3 DNA: TGCGCCAGCAGCCCCGGGAGGGACACTGAAGCTTTCTTT.

This clone was recorded a few times. The chain employs TRBV2 and TRBJ2-3; D not certain. V gave up 5 bases and J gave up 4 bases, with 10 bases separating them. The V gene's germline CDR1 is SNHLY and CDR2 FYNNEI. CDR3 length equals 13 residues. The DNA for the CDR3 is TGTGCCAGCAGTATAAATGAGGCAGATACGCAGTATTTT. Its protein is CASSINEADTQYF.

This rearrangement joins TRBV5-4 to TRBJ1-1; possibly TRBD1 for D (6 bases). Trimming left V 0 bases short and J 0 bases short, with 12 bases between. The CDR3 runs to 16 residues. Germline lookup yields CDR1 SGHNT and CDR2 YYREEE (reference sequence). CDR3 loop: CASSLVGARMNTEAFF. For the CDR3, the DNA is TGTGCCAGCAGCTTGGTGGGGGCACGGATGAACACTGAAGCTTTCTTT.

The rearrangement uses TRBV19 and TRBJ2-7; D is uncertain. Germline values: CDR1 LNHDA, CDR2 SQIVND (reference sequence). The CDR3 contains 13 residues. V was trimmed by 3 bases and J by 3 bases, leaving 9 bases between them. CDR3 bases: TGTGCCAGTAGTATGGCACAGTTCTACGAGCAGTACTTC. As protein: CASSMAQFYEQYF.

The chain has TRBV28 and TRBJ2-1; 12 bases align to TRBD2. Germline V CDR1 and CDR2: MDHEN, SYDVKM. Trimming removed 5 bases from V and 9 bases from J; junction bases left unmatched: 8. The CDR3 totals 15 residues. CDR3 bases: TGTGCCAGCAGTACCCCTAGCGGGAGGGCCGGTGAGCAGTTCTTC. Amino acid sequence: CASSTPSGRAGEQFF.

CDR3 sequence reads: CASSSLTAYSNQPQHF. The CDR3 DNA sequence: TGTGCCAGCAGCTCGCTGACAGCTTATAGCAATCAGCCCCAGCATTTT. The rearrangement links TRBV5-6 to TRBJ1-5, with D perhaps matching TRBD1 (5 bases). Trimming removed 3 bases at V and 0 bases at J, with 13 bases between. Looked up from germline, CDR1 is SGHDT and CDR2 is YYEEEE. The CDR3 contains 16 residues.

The chain combines TRBV27 with TRBJ1-6; D is ambiguous. Germline V gene lookup returns CDR1 MNHEY and CDR2 SMNVEV (reference sequence). The germline V and J ends were trimmed by 2 bases and 9 bases, with 14 bases remaining between them. The CDR3 spans 15 residues. The CDR3 nucleotides read TGTGCCAGCAGTTTAGCCGGGCCAGCGGCTTCACCCCTCCACTTT. Encoded protein: CASSLAGPAASPLHF.